The sequence of this T cell receptor (beta chain) was determined in a study of T-cell memory formation after mild COVID-19. Study results and limitations: Day 15 to 85 contracting clones showed balanced CD4/CD8; day 15 to 37 expanders favored CD4+.

From the 5' RACE reads, TCRdb called clonotypes with MiXCR, one entry per CDR3 protein. Among 560,000 or so distinct CDR3 sequences listed, approximately 15% were seen once. This clonotype was seen once. The antigen remains undetermined. This CDR3 contains 15 residues. Germline V gene sequence: CDR1 MNHNY, CDR2 SVGAGI (reference sequence). V lost 7 bases and J 0 bases, leaving 10 bases between the germline ends. The origin of this receptor is an adult woman who had mild COVID-19 (a few samples of this study predate the infection). Cell type and time point are not known. Sequenced material: PBMCs or a T cell subset sorted from them (not recorded which). V usage is TRBV6-6 and J usage is TRBJ2-6; D may be TRBD2 (5 bases). CDR3 nucleotides: TGTGCCAGCATCAAAGAGGGCTCTGGGGCCAACGTCCTGACTTTC. This codes for CASIKEGSGANVLTF.